This T cell receptor (beta chain) was sequenced for a study of molecular identifiers for immune sequencing clone quantification. CDR3 length: 15 residues. The germline gives CDR1 SQVTM, CDR2 ANQGSEA. With regard to this clonotype: Antigen: not known.

Bulk TCR libraries used previously described methods and listed TCR primers. MiXCR was run by TCRdb on the PCR reads, yielding one entry per CDR3 protein. Counted here are 460,000 or so distinct CDR3 sequences, under 30% occurring once; the ten biggest clones make up just over 0.75%. Study-wide results and caveats: Highly expanded clones may be undercounted when identical TCR molecules share barcodes. The study found clones above 20 RNA copies held over 98% of effector molecules and under 1% in naive cells.

The source of this sequence is a human donor in good health. Some libraries in this study had Jurkat cell RNA spiked in. Specimen: naive CD8+ T cells from blood, with Jurkat cell RNA spiked in. Subset specified: FACS-sorted CD8+CD4-CCR7+CD45RA+ naive T cells. The rearrangement uses TRBV29-1 and TRBJ2-1; 10 bases agree with TRBD2. The DNA end is a closer match to TRBJ2-7, so the J assignment may be wrong. CDR3 sequence: CSVCSSGSPYNEQYF. The CDR3 DNA reads TGCAGCGTTTGTTCTAGCGGGAGCCCCTACAATGAGCAGTACTTC.